The clone carrying this TCR beta chain was picked up one time. These data come from a study of shared clonotypes between healthy human individuals. The length of the CDR3 is 14 residues. CDR1 is LGHNA, CDR2 YNFKEQ, per germline. V was cut by 4 bases and J by 7 bases, with 13 bases left in between. Assay used: immunoSEQ multiplex PCR; TCRdb lists only in-frame clones, some missing. This table holds 550,000 to 850,000 clones, around 77% found once. The chain links TRBV4-2 to TRBJ1-4, with a tentative D call TRBD1 (5 bases). The receptor's source is a woman in her 30s in good health. Sequences were obtained from memory CD4+ T cells sorted from blood. Described subset: CD45RA-negative fraction. The CDR3 here is CASSLGGGGEKLFF. CDR3 nucleotides: TGTGCCAGCAGCCTCGGGGGGGGAGGTGAAAAACTGTTTTTT.